The 3 T cell receptor beta chains below come from one sample, sequenced in a study of blood T cell repertoires in COVID-19. This table comes from immunoSEQ multiplex PCR, and its TCRdb copy is limited to in-frame clones, with some not included. The repertoire holds under 200,000 clones, with around 84% as singletons. The sample comprised peripheral blood. The origin of the receptors is a man aged 40-50 years with acute or convalescent COVID-19.

The J gene is TRBJ2-7, the V gene TRBV7-9; D call uncertain. This CDR3 is 14 amino acids long. Germline CDR1 is SEHNR and CDR2 is FQNEAQ (reference sequence). The V and J ends lost 0 bases and 0 bases respectively, with 6 bases between them. The CDR3 loop reads CASSLAQVSYEQYF. The CDR3 region has the DNA TGTGCCAGCAGCTTAGCTCAGGTCTCCTACGAGCAGTACTTC.

This chain connects TRBV5-1 to TRBJ1-1; D is possibly TRBD1 (6 bases). V was shortened by 5 bases and J by 2 bases, with 10 bases between the two germline ends. The CDR3 is made up of 13 amino acids. CDR1 and CDR2 (germline): SGHRS, YFSETQ. The CDR3 nucleotides are TGCGCCAGCAGAGGGACACCTAACACTGAAGCTTTCTTT. This sequence encodes CASRGTPNTEAFF. Full variable domain (rest looked up from reference TRBV5-1 and TRBJ1-1): KAGVTQTPRYLIKTRGQQVTLSCSPISGHRSVSWYQQTPGQGLQFLFEYFSETQRNKGNFPGRFSGRQFSNSRSEMNVSTLELGDSALYLCASRGTPNTEAFFGQGTRLTVV.

The CDR3 protein is CASSQSTGSGETQYF. DNA of the CDR3: TGTGCCAGCAGTCAAAGCACAGGGTCCGGGGAGACCCAGTACTTC. The chain employs TRBV2 and TRBJ2-5; D might be TRBD1 (6 bases). The CDR3 covers 15 residues. Germline V CDR1 and CDR2: SNHLY, FYNNEI. V was trimmed by 5 bases and J by 5 bases, leaving 18 bases between them.